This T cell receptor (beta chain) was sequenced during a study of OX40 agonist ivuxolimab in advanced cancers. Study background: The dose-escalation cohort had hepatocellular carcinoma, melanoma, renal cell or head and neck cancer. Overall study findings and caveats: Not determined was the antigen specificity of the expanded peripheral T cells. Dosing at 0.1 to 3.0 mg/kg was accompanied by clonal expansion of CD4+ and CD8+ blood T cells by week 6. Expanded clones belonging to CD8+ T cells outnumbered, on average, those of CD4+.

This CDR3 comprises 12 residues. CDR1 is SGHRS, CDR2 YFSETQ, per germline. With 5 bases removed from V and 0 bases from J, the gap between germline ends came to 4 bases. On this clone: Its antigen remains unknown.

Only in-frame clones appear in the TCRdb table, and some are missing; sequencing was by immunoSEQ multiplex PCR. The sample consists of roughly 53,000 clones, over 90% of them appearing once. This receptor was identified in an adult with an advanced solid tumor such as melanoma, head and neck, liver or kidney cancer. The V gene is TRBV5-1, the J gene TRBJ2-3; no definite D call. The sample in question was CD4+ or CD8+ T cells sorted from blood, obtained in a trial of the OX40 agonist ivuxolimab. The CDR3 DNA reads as TGCGCCAGCAGATATAGCACAGATACGCAGTATTTT. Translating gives CASRYSTDTQYF.